These 27 T cell receptor beta chains were sequenced from one sample in a study of blood T cell repertoires in COVID-19. This table comes from immunoSEQ multiplex PCR, and its TCRdb copy is limited to in-frame clones, with some not included. This sample has 110,000 or so clones, with approximately 86% found just once. The sample taken for sequencing was peripheral blood. The receptors were gathered from a human donor in a cohort sampled during active COVID-19.

This clone has only one observation. V and J are TRBV27 and TRBJ2-7; D unclear. Trimming took 1 base from V and 2 from J, leaving 12 bases between them. The CDR3 spans 15 residues. Germline-derived CDR1 and CDR2 are MNHEY and SMNVEV (reference sequence). CDR3 coding DNA: TGTGCCAGCAGTTTATTCCCAGGCCAGACCTACGAGCAGTACTTC. As protein: CASSLFPGQTYEQYF.

This chain connects TRBV19 to TRBJ1-4, with 9 positions matching TRBD1. CDR1 LNHDA and CDR2 SQIVND come from the germline V gene (reference sequence). The V and J ends lost 3 bases and 7 bases, in that order; junction bases with no gene match: 9. The CDR3 spans 16 residues. The DNA of the CDR3 is TGTGCCAGTAGTATTCCTCGCGACAGGGGGAGTGAAAAACTGTTTTTT. It yields the protein CASSIPRDRGSEKLFF. Full variable domain (remainder filled in from reference TRBV19 and TRBJ1-4): DGGITQSPKYLFRKEGQNVTLSCEQNLNHDAMYWYRQDPGQGLRLIYYSQIVNDFQKGDIAEGYSVSREKKESFPLTVTSAQKNPTAFYLCASSIPRDRGSEKLFFGSGTQLSVL.

The V gene is TRBV14, the J gene TRBJ2-1, with TRBD2 matching 9 bases. Looked up from germline, CDR1 is SGHDN and CDR2 is FVKESK. This CDR3 comprises 15 residues. Trimming took 2 bases from V and 10 from J; bases not matched to a gene: 9. CDR3 sequence reads: CASSQLGPSGEEQFF. CDR3 sequence (DNA): TGTGCCAGCAGCCAATTAGGTCCTAGCGGGGAGGAGCAGTTCTTC.

This clone occurred a few times. The chain couples TRBV4-1 to TRBJ2-1, with TRBD2 identical over 7 bases. This CDR3 spans 17 amino acids. Germline CDR1 MGHRA, CDR2 YSYEKL. Losses at the gene ends were 2 bases for V and 4 bases for J; bases not matched to a gene: 11. The CDR3 is CASSQSRLAQTYNEQFF. CDR3 in DNA: TGCGCCAGCAGCCAATCCAGACTAGCCCAGACTTACAATGAGCAGTTCTTC.

The chain couples TRBV18 to TRBJ1-4; 7 bases agree with TRBD1. The CDR3 loop spans 16 amino acids. CDR1 is KGHSH and CDR2 is LQKENI in the germline V gene. The trim removed 6 bases at V and 3 bases at J, leaving 10 bases unmatched. The CDR3 region is CASSRAQGSANEKLFF. The CDR3 DNA reads as TGTGCCAGCTCCCGGGCACAGGGGTCGGCTAATGAAAAACTGTTTTTT.

The chain uses TRBV19 and TRBJ1-5, with 7 positions matching TRBD1. Unmatched junction bases numbered 6, after V lost 2 bases and J lost 5 bases. The CDR3 totals 15 residues. Per the germline V gene, CDR1 is LNHDA and CDR2 is SQIVND (reference sequence). CDR3 in amino acids: CASSIIEGGHQPQHF. The CDR3 DNA is TGTGCCAGTAGTATAATTGAAGGGGGCCATCAGCCCCAGCATTTT.

V usage is TRBV5-6 and J usage is TRBJ2-7, with unresolved D. Trimming took off 0 bases at V and 2 bases at J, with 12 bases between the two ends. Germline lookup yields CDR1 SGHDT and CDR2 YYEEEE. This CDR3 has 15 amino acids. CDR3 sequence: CASSLDSRSTYEQYF. The CDR3 nucleotides are TGTGCCAGCAGCTTGGATAGCAGATCAACCTACGAGCAGTACTTC.

The CDR3 is CASSLLASGSGYNEQFF. DNA for the CDR3: TGCGCCAGCAGCTTGTTGGCTAGCGGGAGTGGTTACAATGAGCAGTTCTTC. This sequence joins TRBV5-1 and TRBJ2-1; 10 positions match TRBD2. The J segment lost 4 bases and the V segment lost 1 base, leaving 8 bases of the junction unmatched. Germline loops: CDR1 SGHRS, CDR2 YFSETQ. There are 17 residues in the CDR3.

This clone was detected a few times. The chain is built from TRBV19 and TRBJ2-4; 10 bases align to TRBD1. Germline V CDR1 and CDR2: LNHDA, SQIVND (reference sequence). V lost 7 bases, J lost 3 bases, and 12 bases stayed unmatched. This CDR3 comprises 17 residues. The CDR3 region is CASTARQGAWGKNIQYF. DNA of the CDR3: TGTGCCAGTACCGCGAGACAGGGGGCATGGGGCAAAAACATTCAGTACTTC.

The CDR3 reads CSVRPDRSPLEEQYF. The CDR3 bases are TGCAGCGTGAGGCCCGACAGGAGCCCCCTGGAAGAGCAGTACTTC. The V call is TRBV29-1, the J call TRBJ2-7, with D perhaps TRBD1 (6 bases). CDR3 length equals 15 residues. Germline-derived CDR1 and CDR2 are SQVTM and ANQGSEA. V lost 6 bases and J 7 bases, leaving 25 bases between the germline ends.

About this clone itself: At one of its ends the junction is not consistent with the germline gene, which may arise from a read error. V is TRBV3-1 (or the pseudogene TRBV3-2) and J is TRBJ2-1; 12 nucleotides line up with TRBD1. Looked up from germline, CDR1 is LGHDT and CDR2 is YNNKEL (reference sequence). CDR3 length: 17 residues. The CDR3 DNA reads TGTGCCAGCAGCCAAGATTTAGGGACAGGGGGCTACCATGAGCAGTTCTTC. This codes for CASSQDLGTGGYHEQFF.

The rearrangement joins TRBV6-4 to TRBJ2-1, with 13 bases fitting TRBD2. The CDR3 contains 15 residues. Germline loops: CDR1 MRHNA, CDR2 SNTAGT. V lost 6 bases and J lost 7; bases outside the gene matches: 6. The CDR3 reads CASSRTSGRGNEQFF. In nucleotides, the CDR3 is TGTGCCAGCAGCAGAACTAGCGGGAGGGGGAATGAGCAGTTCTTC.

This clone has just one count. The V call is TRBV23-1, the J call TRBJ1-2, with 8 bases aligning to TRBD1. TRBV23-1 is recorded as an ORF, its role being uncertain. V lost 4 bases and J lost 8; bases outside the gene matches: 15. The CDR3 spans 16 residues. As DNA, the CDR3 is TGCGCCAGCAGTCCCCAACCCCGGACAGGGAGGATAGGCTACACCTTC. Protein: CASSPQPRTGRIGYTF.

The chain recombines TRBV6-4 with TRBJ2-3, with 7 bases aligning to TRBD2. V lost 4 bases to trimming and J lost 2 bases; unmatched junction nucleotides: 6. The CDR3 has 15 amino acids. Germline CDR1 is MRHNA and CDR2 is SNTAGT. This chain's CDR3 is CASSVNRDYTDTQYF. In DNA, the CDR3 is TGTGCCAGCAGTGTCAACCGGGACTACACAGATACGCAGTATTTT.

The genes are TRBV5-1 and TRBJ1-4, with 7 bases that match TRBD1. V lost 1 base and J lost 5; bases outside the gene matches: 11. The CDR3 runs 17 residues. Germline V gene sequence: CDR1 SGHRS, CDR2 YFSETQ. The chain's CDR3 is CASSLSSPGQLNEKLFF. CDR3 DNA: TGCGCCAGCAGCTTGTCTTCCCCGGGACAGCTGAATGAAAAACTGTTTTTT.

The rearrangement uses TRBV6-2 or TRBV6-3 and TRBJ2-5; 7 nucleotides align to TRBD2. V gave up 6 bases and J gave up 7 bases; unmatched junction bases: 11. The CDR3 has 14 amino acids. The germline gives CDR1 MNHEY, CDR2 SVGEGT. The CDR3 here is CASSPSGAGRTQYF. The CDR3 DNA reads TGTGCCAGCAGCCCTAGCGGCGCCGGGAGGACCCAGTACTTC.

A few counts support this clone. This chain joins TRBV7-9 and TRBJ2-2; 12 positions match TRBD2. Germline V lookup: CDR1 SEHNR, CDR2 FQNEAQ (reference sequence). The CDR3 extends over 16 amino acids. Trimming cost V 5 bases and J 4 bases; bases outside gene matches: 5. In DNA form, the CDR3 reads TGTGCCAGCAGCGTCCCGGGACTAGCGGGCACCGGGGAGCTGTTTTTT. This codes for CASSVPGLAGTGELFF. The full variable domain, its missing parts supplied by reference TRBV7-9 and TRBJ2-2, is DTGVSQNPRHKITKRGQNVTFRCDPISEHNRLYWYRQTLGQGPEFLTYFQNEAQLEKSRLLSDRFSAERPKGSFSTLEIQRTEQGDSAMYLCASSVPGLAGTGELFFGEGSRLTVL.

The rearrangement links TRBV5-5 to TRBJ1-4; 8 nucleotides agree with TRBD1. Unmatched junction bases numbered 8, after V lost 5 bases and J lost 8 bases. Per the germline V gene, CDR1 is SGHKS and CDR2 is YYEKEE (reference sequence). This CDR3 is built from 14 residues. The CDR3 here is CASRLQGVREKLFF. The DNA of the CDR3 is TGTGCCAGCAGACTACAGGGGGTGAGGGAAAAACTGTTTTTT.

This chain connects TRBV30 to TRBJ1-5; 10 positions agree with TRBD1. CDR3 length: 15 amino acids. The V segment lost 0 bases and the J segment 5 bases; nucleotides outside the gene matches: 4. The germline V gene encodes CDR1 GTSNPN and CDR2 SVGIG (reference sequence). The CDR3 reads CAWSVLGTGDQPQHF. As DNA, the CDR3 is TGTGCCTGGAGTGTACTGGGGACAGGGGATCAGCCCCAGCATTTT.

The chain couples TRBV16 to TRBJ2-7; maybe TRBD2 (6 bases). This CDR3 is 15 amino acids long. The germline V and J ends were trimmed by 3 bases and 1 base, with 13 bases remaining between them. Germline assignment: CDR1 KGHSY and CDR2 FQNENV. CDR3 residues: CASSQQSGSSYEQYF. The CDR3 coding sequence is TGTGCCAGCAGCCAGCAATCCGGGAGTTCCTACGAGCAGTACTTC.

The CDR3 region is CASSPIRGTVTEAFF. CDR3 sequence (DNA): TGTGCCAGCAGCCCAATTCGGGGGACAGTCACTGAAGCTTTCTTT. V is TRBV7-8 and J is TRBJ1-1; 7 positions match TRBD1. This CDR3 comprises 15 residues. Germline V lookup: CDR1 SGHVS, CDR2 FQNEAQ. The junction had 10 bases not matched to a gene; V was cut back by 5 bases and J by 4 bases.

This chain joins TRBV5-6 and TRBJ1-5; a weak D match, TRBD1 (6 bases). Germline V gene sequence: CDR1 SGHDT, CDR2 YYEEEE. This CDR3 spans 14 amino acids. The V gene lost 3 bases and the J gene lost 9 bases, with 16 bases spanning the gap. The CDR3, as DNA: TGTGCCAGCAGCTCCCAGGGGATTGATCGGCCCCAGCATTTT. Amino acids: CASSSQGIDRPQHF. The variable domain in full, with the rest retrieved from reference TRBV5-6 and TRBJ1-5, is DAGVTQSPTHLIKTRGQQVTLRCSPKSGHDTVSWYQQALGQGPQFIFQYYEEEERQRGNFPDRFSGHQFPNYSSELNVNALLLGDSALYLCASSSQGIDRPQHFGDGTRLSIL.

The chain has TRBV7-6 and TRBJ2-2; 7 nucleotides line up with TRBD2. There are 16 residues in the CDR3. CDR1 SGHVS and CDR2 FNYEAQ come from the germline V gene. With 0 bases clipped from V and 1 base from J, the junction kept 2 bases outside the gene matches. CDR3: CASSLASGQNTGELFF. The CDR3 DNA reads as TGTGCCAGCAGCTTAGCTAGCGGGCAGAACACCGGGGAGCTGTTTTTT.

This clone was seen only a few times. The chain couples TRBV12-3 or TRBV12-4 to TRBJ2-5, with D uncertain. Trimming shortened V by 4 bases and J by 5 bases, and 5 bases separated the two germline ends. This CDR3 is 11 amino acids long. The CDR3 region has the DNA TGTGCCAGCAGTTCTCTTGAGACCCAGTACTTC. Its translation is CASSSLETQYF.

The J gene is TRBJ2-5, the V gene TRBV28; 8 nucleotides align to TRBD1. CDR1 is MDHEN, CDR2 SYDVKM, per germline. This CDR3 is 14 amino acids long. The junction had 10 bases not matched to a gene; V was cut back by 5 bases and J by 8 bases. This chain's CDR3 is CASSPLPGQATQYF. The CDR3 bases are TGTGCCAGCAGTCCGCTACCGGGACAGGCTACCCAGTACTTC.

CDR3 amino acids: CASSVHRGRSGELFF. CDR3 DNA: TGTGCCAGTAGTGTACACAGGGGGCGGAGCGGGGAGCTGTTTTTT. The chain links TRBV19 to TRBJ2-2, with TRBD1 matching over 9 bases. The germline CDR1 and CDR2 sequences are LNHDA and SQIVND (reference sequence). Germline trimming cut 5 bases from V and 7 bases from J; bases unmatched to any gene: 8. The CDR3 is made up of 15 amino acids.

This clone was picked up many times. The rearrangement uses TRBV18 and TRBJ1-5; a possible D gene is TRBD1 (6 bases). Per the germline V gene, CDR1 is KGHSH and CDR2 is LQKENI. The length of the CDR3 is 16 residues. Trimming removed 6 bases from V and 4 bases from J, with 19 bases in between. The CDR3 loop reads CASSELTGQINQPQHF. In nucleotides, the CDR3 is TGTGCCAGCTCGGAACTGACAGGTCAAATTAATCAGCCCCAGCATTTT. Complete variable domain (other parts from reference TRBV18 and TRBJ1-5): NAGVMQNPRHLVRRRGQEARLRCSPMKGHSHVYWYRQLPEEGLKFMVYLQKENIIDESGMPKERFSAEFPKEGPSILRIQQVVRGDSAAYFCASSELTGQINQPQHFGDGTRLSIL.